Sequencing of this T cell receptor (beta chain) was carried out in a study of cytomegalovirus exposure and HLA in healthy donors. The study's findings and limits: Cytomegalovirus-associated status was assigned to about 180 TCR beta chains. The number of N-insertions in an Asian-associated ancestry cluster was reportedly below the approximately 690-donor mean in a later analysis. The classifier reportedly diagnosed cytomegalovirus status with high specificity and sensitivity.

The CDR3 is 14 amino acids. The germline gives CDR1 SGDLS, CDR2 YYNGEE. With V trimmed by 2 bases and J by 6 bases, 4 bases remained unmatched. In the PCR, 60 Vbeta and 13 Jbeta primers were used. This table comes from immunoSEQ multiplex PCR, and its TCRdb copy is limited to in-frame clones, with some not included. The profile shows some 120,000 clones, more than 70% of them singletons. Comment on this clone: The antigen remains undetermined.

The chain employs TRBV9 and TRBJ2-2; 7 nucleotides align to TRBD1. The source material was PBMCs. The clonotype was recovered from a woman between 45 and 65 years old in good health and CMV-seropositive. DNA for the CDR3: TGTGCCAGCAGCGTTTTCCAGGGGGCCGGGGAGCTGTTTTTT. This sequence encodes CASSVFQGAGELFF.